These T cell receptor beta chains were read from a single sample in a study of T cell repertoires in cytomegalovirus infection. One entry per CDR3 protein, called by TCRdb with MiXCR from the reads. The sample lists around 740,000 distinct CDR3 sequences, 35% occurring once. Material for sequencing was PBMCs. The receptors derive from a human donor in good health (CMV status not recorded). Some clones in this sample may be carry-over from other donors' samples. The conserved cysteine and the conserved F or W are not part of the CDR3 here. The D gene is left open where the match is weak.

v_call | d_call | cdr3_aa
TRBV20-1 | . | SARPTPGSWFAYEQY
TRBV29-1 | TRBD1 | SVDPLDRGNQPQH
TRBV27 | . | ASSPAFRDKSYEQY
TRBV7-2 | . | ASSPRGVSGPSYNEQF
TRBV12-3/TRBV12-4 | TRBD1 | ASSLRSRTGYNSPLH
TRBV28 | TRBD1 | ASTTGVHWNTEAF
TRBV7-2 | TRBD2 | ASSLRLLAGTTGSETQY
TRBV7-6 | . | ASSRDGTPYEQY
TRBV6-5 | . | ASRPGRNYGYT
TRBV4-1 | . | ASSQATDSSSVGYT
TRBV29-1 | TRBD2 | SVDLLAGGHNEQF
TRBV4-1 | . | ASSHLSSVPDTQY
TRBV28 | TRBD2 | ASRKMTSRNTGELF
TRBV19 | TRBD2 | ASTLIGGGYNEQF
TRBV6-1 | TRBD1 | ASSEAVGTGRTGELF
TRBV28 | . | ASRYEFGNSPLH
TRBV20-1 | . | SARYEKVGSPLH
TRBV20-1 | . | SARDTPVSNQPQH
TRBV19 | . | ASNGERGRGTEAF
TRBV29-1 | TRBD1 | SVDRAGTIY
TRBV7-9 | . | ASSLGQGNIQY
TRBV30 | TRBD1 | AWNPQGAHQPQH
TRBV5-6 | TRBD2 | ASSLARAGGFETQY
TRBV12-3/TRBV12-4 | . | ASTRTGNYGYT
TRBV5-1 | TRBD1 | ASSSRRDSKTGELF
TRBV5-1 | TRBD1 | ASSLGGTGKNQPQH
TRBV5-1 | TRBD2 | ASGAPSGRNEQF
TRBV19 | . | ASMFGGGPQETQY
TRBV7-6 | . | ASSSEAGANTEAF
TRBV19 | . | ASSMRDRYNEQF
TRBV11-2 | TRBD1 | ASRSHEQGQVDNGYT
TRBV4-1 | TRBD1 | ASSHIGDRGRKLF
TRBV24-1 | . | ATSDPGSNQPQH
TRBV10-3 | . | AISESIIRDRNTIY
TRBV5-1 | TRBD2 | ASSLVASGNSETQY
TRBV2 | . | ASTQVGGRGETEAF
TRBV20-1 | . | SASILGRETYNEQF
TRBV6-5 | . | ASSYSRTPRRFEQY
TRBV24-1 | TRBD1 | SNSDSRDRGGYEQY
TRBV7-6 | . | ATEPFWGITEAF
TRBV7-9 | . | ASSLGAGGGQPQH
TRBV5-1 | . | ASSLDGAEAF
TRBV6-1 | . | ASSETPGEGGEKLF
TRBV19 | . | ASSIGTGPGTEAF
TRBV7-2 | TRBD1 | ASSSDRGLSGNTIY
TRBV12-3/TRBV12-4 | . | ASSLVGTNSPLH
TRBV7-6 | . | ASSFRGFPNSNTEAF
TRBV20-1 | . | SARELLVQY
TRBV7-2 | TRBD2 | ASRPRGLALPSSYNEQF
TRBV7-9 | . | ASSYQRGAF